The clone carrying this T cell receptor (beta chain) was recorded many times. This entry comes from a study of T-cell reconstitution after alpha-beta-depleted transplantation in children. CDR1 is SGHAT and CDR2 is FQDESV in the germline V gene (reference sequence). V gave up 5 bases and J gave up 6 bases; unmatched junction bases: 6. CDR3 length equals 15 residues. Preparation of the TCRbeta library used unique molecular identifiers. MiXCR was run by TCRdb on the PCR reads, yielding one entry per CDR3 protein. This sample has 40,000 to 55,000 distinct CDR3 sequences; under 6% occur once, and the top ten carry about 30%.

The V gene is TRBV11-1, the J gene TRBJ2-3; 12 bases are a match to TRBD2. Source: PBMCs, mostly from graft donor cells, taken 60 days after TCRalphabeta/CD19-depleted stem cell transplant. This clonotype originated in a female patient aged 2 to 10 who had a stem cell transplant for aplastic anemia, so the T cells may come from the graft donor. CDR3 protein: CASSVGLAGMDTQYF. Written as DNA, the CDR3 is TGTGCCAGCAGCGTCGGACTAGCGGGAATGGATACGCAGTATTTT.